This T cell receptor beta chain originates from a study of T cells after yellow fever vaccination. In its sample, this clonotype was seen a few times. TCRdb called the 5' RACE reads again in MiXCR, with one record for every CDR3 protein. Among under 600,000 distinct CDR3 sequences listed, roughly 13% were seen once. CDR1 is SEHNR and CDR2 is FQNEAQ in the germline V gene (reference sequence). V dropped 1 base and J dropped 4 bases, with 11 bases sitting between them. The CDR3 runs to 15 residues. This clonotype was sampled from a man aged 30 to 39 who received the YFV17D yellow fever vaccine. This chain joins TRBV7-9 and TRBJ2-4; the D gene could be TRBD1 or TRBD2 (5 bases each). This material consisted of PBMCs, taken on the day of the yellow fever booster vaccination. The CDR3, as DNA: TGTGCCAGCAGCTTAGTTGGGACCTCTAAAAACATTCAGTACTTC. Translating gives CASSLVGTSKNIQYF.